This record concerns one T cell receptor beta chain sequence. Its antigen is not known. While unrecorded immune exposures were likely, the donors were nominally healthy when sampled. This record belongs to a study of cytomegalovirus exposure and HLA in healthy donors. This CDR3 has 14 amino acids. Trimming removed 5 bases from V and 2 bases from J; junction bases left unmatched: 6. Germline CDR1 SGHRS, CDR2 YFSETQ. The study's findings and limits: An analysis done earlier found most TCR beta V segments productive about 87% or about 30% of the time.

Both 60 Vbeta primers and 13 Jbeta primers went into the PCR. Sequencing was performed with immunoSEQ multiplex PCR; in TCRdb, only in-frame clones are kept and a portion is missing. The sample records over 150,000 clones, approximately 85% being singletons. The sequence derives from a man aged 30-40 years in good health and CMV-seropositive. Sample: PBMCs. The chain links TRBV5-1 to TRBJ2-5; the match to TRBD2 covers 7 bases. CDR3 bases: TGCGCCAGCAGTTGGGGAGGGAAACAAGAGACCCAGTACTTC. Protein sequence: CASSWGGKQETQYF.